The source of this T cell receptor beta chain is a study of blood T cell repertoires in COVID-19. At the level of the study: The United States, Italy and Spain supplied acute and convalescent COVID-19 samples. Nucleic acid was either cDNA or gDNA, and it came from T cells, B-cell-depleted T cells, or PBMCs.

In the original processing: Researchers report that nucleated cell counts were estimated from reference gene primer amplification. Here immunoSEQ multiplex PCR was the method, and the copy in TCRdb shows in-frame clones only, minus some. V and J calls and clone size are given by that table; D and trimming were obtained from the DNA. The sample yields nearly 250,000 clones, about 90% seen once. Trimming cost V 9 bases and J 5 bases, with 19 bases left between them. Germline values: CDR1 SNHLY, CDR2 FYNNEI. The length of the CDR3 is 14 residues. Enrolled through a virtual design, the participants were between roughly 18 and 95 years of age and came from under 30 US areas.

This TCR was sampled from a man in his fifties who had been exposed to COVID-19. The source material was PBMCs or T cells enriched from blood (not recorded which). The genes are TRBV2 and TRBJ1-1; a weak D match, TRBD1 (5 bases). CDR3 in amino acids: CARKGLSYTTEAFF. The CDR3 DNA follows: TGTGCCAGAAAGGGGCTCTCCTATACAACTGAAGCTTTCTTT.